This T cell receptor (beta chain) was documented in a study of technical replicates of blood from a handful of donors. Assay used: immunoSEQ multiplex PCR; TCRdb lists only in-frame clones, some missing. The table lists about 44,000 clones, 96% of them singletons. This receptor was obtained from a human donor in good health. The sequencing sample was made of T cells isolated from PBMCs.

The DNA of the CDR3 is TGTGCCAGCAGCTTAGCGTCCCTCTCTGGAAACACCATATATTTT. Translating it yields CASSLASLSGNTIYF. This chain links TRBV11-3 with TRBJ1-3, with D uncertain. Per germline, CDR1 SGHNT and CDR2 YENEEA. Deletions cut 1 base from V and 0 bases from J, with 7 bases between. The CDR3 consists of 15 residues.